These 15 T cell receptor beta chains were sequenced from one sample in a study of beta chain features in type 1 diabetes. Expressed TCRB transcripts got sequenced, as all isolated RNA was reverse transcribed. Here immunoSEQ multiplex PCR was the method, and the copy in TCRdb shows in-frame clones only, minus some. This sample has about 620,000 clones, with 15% found just once. The sample comprised naive CD4+ T cells from blood. Receptors were obtained from a man between 18 and 29 years old in good health.

V and J are TRBV29-1 and TRBJ2-1; the match to TRBD2 covers 14 bases. The germline CDR1 and CDR2 sequences are SQVTM and ANQGSEA. CDR3 length equals 16 residues. The junction had 5 bases not matched to a gene; V was cut back by 7 bases and J by 0 bases. CDR3 sequence (DNA): TGCAGCGGGTCCGGGACTAGCGGGAGCTCCTACAATGAGCAGTTCTTC. Translating gives CSGSGTSGSSYNEQFF.

This clone was detected only a few times. V gene TRBV14 combines with J gene TRBJ2-3; no reliable D call. The CDR3 is made up of 13 amino acids. V gave up 4 bases and J gave up 5 bases, with 10 bases separating them. The germline gives CDR1 SGHDN, CDR2 FVKESK. The CDR3 bases are TGTGCCAGCAGCCTAGGACCCGAAGATACGCAGTATTTT. Residues: CASSLGPEDTQYF.

This chain joins TRBV11-2 and TRBJ2-1; weak D call: TRBD1 (5 bases). Germline lookup yields CDR1 SGHAT and CDR2 FQNNGV. Trimming shortened V by 3 bases and J by 3 bases, and 9 bases separated the two germline ends. This CDR3 spans 14 amino acids. For the CDR3, the DNA is TGTGCCAGCAGCTTTGACCAGGGCTACAATGAGCAGTTCTTC. This translates into CASSFDQGYNEQFF. The whole variable domain, remainder taken from reference TRBV11-2 and TRBJ2-1, is EAGVAQSPRYKIIEKRQSVAFWCNPISGHATLYWYQQILGQGPKLLIQFQNNGVVDDSQLPKDRFSAERLKGVDSTLKIQPAKLEDSAVYLCASSFDQGYNEQFFGPGTRLTVL.

This clone came up a few times. This chain uses TRBV4-3 with TRBJ1-5; no clear D gene. The V and J ends lost 2 bases and 7 bases respectively, with 24 bases between them. This CDR3 spans 18 amino acids. Germline lookup yields CDR1 LGHNA and CDR2 YSLEER. The CDR3 DNA is TGCGCCAGCAGCCAAAAATTACGCAACGGAGAGTCCAACCAGCCCCAGCATTTT. Its protein is CASSQKLRNGESNQPQHF.

This chain uses TRBV7-9 with TRBJ2-1, with 11 nucleotides matching TRBD1. CDR1 is SEHNR and CDR2 is FQNEAQ in the germline V gene (reference sequence). The CDR3 is 16 residues long. Trimming cost V 3 bases and J 2 bases; bases outside gene matches: 3. CDR3 nucleotides: TGTGCCAGCAGCTTCTCGGACAGGGGGCCCTACAATGAGCAGTTCTTC. Amino acids: CASSFSDRGPYNEQFF.

V usage is TRBV30 and J usage is TRBJ2-7; D is possibly TRBD1 or TRBD2 (5 bases each). The CDR3 covers 13 residues. CDR1 is GTSNPN and CDR2 is SVGIG in the germline V gene (reference sequence). The germline V and J ends were trimmed by 4 bases and 2 bases, with 12 bases remaining between them. For the CDR3, the DNA is TGTGCCTGGAAATGGCAGGGAGCCTACGAGCAGTACTTC. Translating it yields CAWKWQGAYEQYF.

This clone was seen more than once but under ten times. The rearrangement joins TRBV11-3 to TRBJ2-3; 7 nucleotides agree with TRBD1. V dropped 3 bases and J dropped 4; count of bases not matched to a gene: 4. Germline assignment: CDR1 SGHNT and CDR2 YENEEA. There are 14 residues in the CDR3. CDR3 sequence: CASSLGTVPDTQYF. The CDR3 region has the DNA TGTGCCAGCAGCTTGGGGACAGTTCCAGATACGCAGTATTTT.

Details on this clone: The same CDR3 arises from other DNA sequences in this sample as well. This rearrangement joins TRBV5-1 to TRBJ2-5; the D gene is possibly TRBD2 (6 bases). Germline V gives CDR1 SGHRS, CDR2 YFSETQ. Trimming pared 0 bases from V and 5 bases from J, leaving 11 bases between. There are 14 residues in the CDR3. The CDR3: CASSLGRGEETQYF. CDR3 DNA sequence: TGCGCCAGCAGCTTGGGGAGGGGAGAGGAGACCCAGTACTTC.

The chain employs TRBV5-4 and TRBJ2-3, with TRBD2 identical over 9 bases. J was trimmed by 6 bases and V by 5 bases; bases with no gene match: 7. The CDR3 is 14 amino acids. CDR1 and CDR2 (germline): SGHNT, YYREEE (reference sequence). CDR3 nucleotides: TGTGCCAGCAGTTCTAGCGGGGCCGGGGATACGCAGTATTTT. Encoded protein: CASSSSGAGDTQYF.

The J gene is TRBJ1-2, the V gene TRBV5-1; a possible D gene is TRBD1 (5 bases). From germline, CDR1 is SGHRS and CDR2 YFSETQ. CDR3 length: 13 amino acids. Trimming shortened V by 9 bases and J by 4 bases, and 16 bases separated the two germline ends. The CDR3 DNA reads TGCGCCAACAGGAAAAGGGAGGGCTATGGCTACACCTTC. It yields the protein CANRKREGYGYTF. The full variable domain, completed using reference TRBV5-1 and TRBJ1-2, is KAGVTQTPRYLIKTRGQQVTLSCSPISGHRSVSWYQQTPGQGLQFLFEYFSETQRNKGNFPGRFSGRQFSNSRSEMNVSTLELGDSALYLCANRKREGYGYTFGSGTRLTVV.

The chain has TRBV9 and TRBJ2-4, with 13 nucleotides matching TRBD2. The V gene end was trimmed by 3 bases and the J gene end by 0 bases; junction bases not matched to a gene: 9. The CDR3 has 19 amino acids. Germline loops: CDR1 SGDLS, CDR2 YYNGEE. This CDR3 reads CASSAGTSGDRGAKNIQYF. CDR3 nucleotides: TGTGCCAGCAGCGCCGGGACTAGCGGGGACAGAGGAGCCAAAAACATTCAGTACTTC.

The rearrangement links TRBV5-1 to TRBJ2-6, with D uncertain. Trimming shortened V by 4 bases and J by 3 bases, and 11 bases separated the two germline ends. The CDR3 sequence is 15 residues long. Germline V gene lookup returns CDR1 SGHRS and CDR2 YFSETQ. DNA for the CDR3: TGCGCCAGCAGCCCAATCACGGGTGGGGCCAACGTCCTGACTTTC. This codes for CASSPITGGANVLTF.

The genes are TRBV7-9 and TRBJ2-5; D perhaps matches TRBD1 (5 bases). Trimming removed 10 bases from V and 1 base from J, with 13 bases in between. This CDR3 spans 13 amino acids. Germline V lookup: CDR1 SEHNR, CDR2 FQNEAQ (reference sequence). CDR3 sequence (DNA): TGTGCCATCATTAGGGGATCCCAAGAGACCCAGTACTTC. It is translated as CAIIRGSQETQYF.

This clone occurred a few times. This chain links TRBV28 with TRBJ2-7; perhaps TRBD1 as D (6 bases). Germline assignment: CDR1 MDHEN and CDR2 SYDVKM. Trimming stripped 2 bases from V and 2 bases from J, with 10 bases between. This CDR3 is built from 14 residues. In DNA, the CDR3 is TGTGCCAGCAGTTTAGGGGACAACCCCTACGAGCAGTACTTC. Encoded protein: CASSLGDNPYEQYF.

The J gene is TRBJ2-7, the V gene TRBV30; 8 positions agree with TRBD2. The CDR3 runs to 12 residues. Germline V gene data show CDR1 as GTSNPN and CDR2 as SVGIG (reference sequence). J was trimmed by 3 bases and V by 5 bases; bases with no gene match: 3. DNA of the CDR3: TGTGCCTGGTTTCGGGGGGGCTACGAGCAGTACTTC. Translated, it gives CAWFRGGYEQYF.